This T cell receptor (beta chain) was identified in a study of T-cell memory formation after mild COVID-19 (dated by TCRdb to about 2021). Background for the entire study: TCR sequence clusters from the two donors were largely donor specific. T-cell clones expanding and contracting after mild COVID-19 in a couple of donors were tracked by longitudinal TCRalpha and TCRbeta repertoire sequencing. Two young, previously healthy adult volunteers made up the cohort, one male and one female.

Reading the germline V gene gives CDR1 SGDLS and CDR2 YYNGEE. The CDR3 contains 11 residues, cysteine and phenylalanine counted. The kept DNA is CDR3 alone, 33 bases in frame from the first base. The junction shows trimming of 7 bases on V and 8 bases on J, plus 12 bases between the germline ends. Reads for this sample came from an Illumina NovaSeq 6000. TCRalpha and TCRbeta cDNA libraries were constructed by 5'RACE with constant-segment primers, with sample barcodes and unique molecular identifiers being introduced. Trizol reagent was used to extract RNA from every sample. Amplification of the libraries took two PCR steps, and the second step added a second sample barcode plus Illumina TruSeq adapters. The libraries were sequenced on an Illumina NovaSeq using 2 x 150 bp paired-end reads. Per the original workflow: With migec v1.2.7, reads were demultiplexed and then collapsed into UMI-guided consensus sequences. Using mixcr v2.1.11, UMI consensuses were aligned to TRA and TRB V and J templates and then assembled into clonotypes. Clonotypes were classified as expanded or contracted when called significant by both edgeR and NoisET, with noise models trained on biological replicates. For edgeR calls, the cutoffs were a false discovery rate-adjusted p below 0.01 and a log2 fold-change threshold of 1. PCA with hierarchical clustering of max-normalized trajectories of the 1000 most abundant clonotypes was used as exploratory dynamics analysis. Separately sequenced CD4+ and CD8+ repertoires were used to assign the CD4 or CD8 phenotype of responding clones. Using fastp trimming at Q25 and MiXCR clonotype assembly, TCRdb reanalyzed the public sequencing data and kept in-frame beta chains. Entries that share a CDR3 protein sequence are merged under the most common genes and DNA. Clone size and V and J calls follow TCRdb, not the original study. The sample includes roughly 550,000 distinct CDR3 sequences, with around 21% observed a single time. The ten largest make up approximately 12% of the sample.

A note on this clonotype: Its recognized antigen is unknown. No base quality information exists; no much larger clone differs at one position.

PBMCs were isolated by Ficoll-Paque density gradient centrifugation. Study-level results and caveats: The study included only a couple of mild cases, and larger cohorts that include severe cases with pre-infection samples were judged to be necessary. Some responding clones were found in pre-infection memory, which suggests that pre-existing cross-reactive memory T cells took part in the SARS-CoV-2 response. The second-wave clones that peaked on day 37 were not confirmed to be SARS-CoV-2 specific. Clones contracting from day 15 to 85 had balanced CD4/CD8 phenotypes, while a second wave expanding from day 15 to 37 was biased towards CD4+. Contracting CD4+ clones were found mainly in CM and EM memory subsets, while CD8+ clones were enriched in EMRA.

The TCR sequence derives from an adult woman who had mild COVID-19 (a few samples of this study predate the infection). The sample titles of this study are shuffled in the database, so cell type and time point are left out; the donor was told from shared clones. The chain couples TRBV9 to TRBJ2-5; the D gene is tentatively TRBD1 or TRBD2, each matching 5 bases. The sample was PBMCs or a T cell subset sorted from them (not recorded which). In nucleotide form, the sequence is TGTGCCAGCGGGGACCTCCAAACCCAGTACTTC. It translates to CASGDLQTQYF.